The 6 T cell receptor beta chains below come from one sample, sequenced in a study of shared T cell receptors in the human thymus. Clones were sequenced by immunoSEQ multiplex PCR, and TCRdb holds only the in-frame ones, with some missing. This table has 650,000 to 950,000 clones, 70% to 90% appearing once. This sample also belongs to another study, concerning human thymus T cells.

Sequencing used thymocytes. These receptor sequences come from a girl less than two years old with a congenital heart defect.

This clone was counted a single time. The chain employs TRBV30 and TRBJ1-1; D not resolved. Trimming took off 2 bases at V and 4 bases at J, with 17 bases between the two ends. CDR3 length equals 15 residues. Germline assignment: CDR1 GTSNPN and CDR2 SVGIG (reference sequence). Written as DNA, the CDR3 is TGTGCCTGGAGTCCCGGGAGGGTAGCCACCACTGAAGCTTTCTTT. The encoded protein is CAWSPGRVATTEAFF. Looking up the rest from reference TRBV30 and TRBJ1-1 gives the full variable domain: SQTIHQWPATLVQPVGSPLSLECTVEGTSNPNLYWYRQAAGRGLQLLFYSVGIGQISSEVPQNLSASRPQDRQFILSSKKLLLSDSGFYLCAWSPGRVATTEAFFGQGTRLTVV.

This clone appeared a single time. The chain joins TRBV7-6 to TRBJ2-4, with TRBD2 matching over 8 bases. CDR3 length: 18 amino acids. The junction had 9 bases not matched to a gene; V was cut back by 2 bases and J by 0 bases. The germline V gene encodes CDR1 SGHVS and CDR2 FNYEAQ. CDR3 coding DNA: TGTGCCAGCAGCTTATTCTCGCGGGGGGCACTAGCCAAAAACATTCAGTACTTC. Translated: CASSLFSRGALAKNIQYF.

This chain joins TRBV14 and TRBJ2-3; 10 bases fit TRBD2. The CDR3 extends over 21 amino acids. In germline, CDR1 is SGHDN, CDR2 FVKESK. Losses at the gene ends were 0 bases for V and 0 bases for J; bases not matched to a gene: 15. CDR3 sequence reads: CASSQDPQERGGRYSTDTQYF. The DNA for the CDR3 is TGTGCCAGCAGCCAAGATCCCCAAGAGCGGGGGGGCCGTTATAGCACAGATACGCAGTATTTT.

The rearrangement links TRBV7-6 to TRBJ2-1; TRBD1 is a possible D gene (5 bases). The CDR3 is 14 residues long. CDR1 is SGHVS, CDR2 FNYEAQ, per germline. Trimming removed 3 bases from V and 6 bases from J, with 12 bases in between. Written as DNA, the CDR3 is TGTGCCAGCAGCTTCCCCAGGGTAGGCAATGAGCAGTTCTTC. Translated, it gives CASSFPRVGNEQFF.

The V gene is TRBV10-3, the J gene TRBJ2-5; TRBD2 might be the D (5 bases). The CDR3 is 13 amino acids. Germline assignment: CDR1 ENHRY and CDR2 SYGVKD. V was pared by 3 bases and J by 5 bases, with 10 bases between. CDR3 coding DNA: TGTGCCATCAGTGACGGGGTGGAGGAGACCCAGTACTTC. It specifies CAISDGVEETQYF.

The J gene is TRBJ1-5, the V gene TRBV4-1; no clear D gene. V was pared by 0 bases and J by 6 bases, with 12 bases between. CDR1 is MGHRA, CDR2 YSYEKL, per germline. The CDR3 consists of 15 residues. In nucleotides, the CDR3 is TGCGCCAGCAGCCAAGAGAGGATTGGAGGTCAGCCCCAGCATTTT. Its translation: CASSQERIGGQPQHF.